The clone carrying this TCR beta chain was recorded at least ten times. The CDR3 contains 16 residues. Per germline, CDR1 SGHAT and CDR2 FQNNGV. The junction had 5 bases not matched to a gene; V was cut back by 5 bases and J by 1 base. The TCR beta profiling, which covered VDJ combination and CDR3 sequence, was carried out using genomic DNA as the template. TCRdb called the reads again in MiXCR, with one record for every CDR3 protein. The table shows around 170,000 distinct CDR3 sequences, with less than 55% occurring only once. These data come from a study of CD8+CD57+ T cells in acquired aplastic anemia. On the study more broadly: Healthy donors yielded roughly 9.8 million CD4+ cell reads on average.

The sequence was collected from a human donor in good health. The source material was sorted CD4+, CD8+, or CD8+CD57+ T cells (not recorded which) from PBMCs. The chain is built from TRBV11-2 and TRBJ2-4; 10 bases line up with TRBD1. The CDR3 region has the DNA TGTGCCAGCAGCGAGCGGACAGGGGGGGCCAAAAACATTCAGTACTTC. It encodes CASSERTGGAKNIQYF.